The text below deals with one TCR beta chain. The target antigen is unknown. Repertoires were generated with immunoSEQ multiplex PCR, while TCRdb's copy carries only in-frame clones and drops some. The profile shows some 160,000 clones, 88% of them singletons. The CDR3 length is 16 residues. Germline CDR1 KGHDR, CDR2 SFDVKD. Trimming left V 4 bases short and J 0 bases short, with 15 bases between. This sample stems from a study of T cell responses to AZD1222 COVID-19 vaccine. General study points: Donors, mostly white British, included more females; clonal diversity was possibly underestimated. Along spike, vaccine-associated CD4 TCRs were found throughout, with dominance at 160-218 and 743-854. The study identified only six AZD1222 recipients as seropositive at baseline.

The V call is TRBV24-1, the J call TRBJ2-7, with D tentatively TRBD1 (6 bases). This receptor was obtained from an adult in good health. Specimen: peripheral blood, collected on day 0 of AZD1222 vaccination. The CDR3 is CATSDQTGSGSYEQYF. The CDR3 nucleotides read TGTGCCACCAGTGACCAAACAGGGTCCGGCTCCTACGAGCAGTACTTC.